The 31 T cell receptor beta chains below were found in one sample sequenced in a study of response to subunit inactivated influenza vaccine. TCRdb recomputed calls from the RT-PCR reads with MiXCR, one row per CDR3 protein. The table shows about 620,000 distinct CDR3 sequences, with 10% to 12% occurring only once. A further study also used this sample, focusing on T cells expressing NK-cell markers. That paper adds: For TCR beta, cDNA was produced by 5'RACE template switching with UMIs.

This specimen consisted of PBMCs from blood, obtained on the day of vaccination. The receptors were gathered from a man between 45 and 60 years old who received an inactivated influenza vaccine.

Only a few counts were recorded for this clonotype. This chain joins TRBV10-3 and TRBJ2-2; D remains unclear. The germline gives CDR1 ENHRY, CDR2 SYGVKD. Trimming cost V 2 bases and J 4 bases, with 5 bases left between them. The CDR3 runs to 13 residues. CDR3 in amino acids: CAISETATGELFF. CDR3 DNA sequence: TGTGCCATCAGTGAGACTGCCACCGGGGAGCTGTTTTTT.

This clonotype was counted at least ten times. Written as DNA, the CDR3 is TGTGCCAGCAGTCCTACTCGGACAGGGAACACTGAAGCTTTCTTT. Translating gives CASSPTRTGNTEAFF. The rearrangement joins TRBV28 to TRBJ1-1; 7 bases are a match to TRBD1. J gave up 1 base and V 5 bases, and 7 bases lay outside the gene matches. In germline, CDR1 is MDHEN, CDR2 SYDVKM. The CDR3 runs to 15 residues.

This clonotype was seen more than once but under ten times. The genes are TRBV28 and TRBJ2-1; TRBD1 matches 12 bases. The junction had 9 bases not matched to a gene; V was cut back by 6 bases and J by 6 bases. Germline assignment: CDR1 MDHEN and CDR2 SYDVKM. The CDR3 loop spans 16 amino acids. CDR3 sequence reads: CASSPGTGGRGNEQFF. The CDR3 region has the DNA TGTGCCAGCAGCCCCGGGACAGGGGGCCGGGGCAATGAGCAGTTCTTC.

V usage is TRBV4-1 and J usage is TRBJ1-3; D is ambiguous. This CDR3 has 16 residues. The germline V and J ends were trimmed by 0 bases and 0 bases, with 9 bases remaining between them. Per germline, CDR1 MGHRA and CDR2 YSYEKL. The DNA of the CDR3 is TGCGCCAGCAGCCAAGATGCGGGGATCTCTGGAAACACCATATATTTT. The encoded protein is CASSQDAGISGNTIYF.

This rearrangement joins TRBV5-1 to TRBJ2-2, with 7 bases lining up with TRBD1. CDR1 is SGHRS, CDR2 YFSETQ, per germline. V lost 4 bases, J lost 6 bases, and 6 bases stayed unmatched. The CDR3 is 14 residues long. CDR3 bases: TGCGCCAGCAGCGGGGACAGCGGCGCCGGGGAGCTGTTTTTT. The encoded protein is CASSGDSGAGELFF.

This rearrangement joins TRBV20-1 to TRBJ2-7, with 8 bases aligning to TRBD2. The CDR3 length is 15 residues. V dropped 6 bases and J dropped 5; count of bases not matched to a gene: 15. CDR1 and CDR2 (germline): DFQATT, SNEGSKA (reference sequence). The CDR3 DNA reads as TGCAGTGCGCGTGCCCAGCGGGAGATGAGAAACGAGCAGTACTTC. This translates into CSARAQREMRNEQYF.

This clonotype was seen ten or more times. This chain connects TRBV7-9 to TRBJ1-2; D is undetermined. CDR1 is SEHNR and CDR2 is FQNEAQ in the germline V gene (reference sequence). Between the trimmed V and J ends, which lost 6 bases and 0 bases, there was a span of 17 bases. The length of the CDR3 is 16 residues. Written as DNA, the CDR3 is TGTGCCAGCAGGGTAGCGGGTAGGAGAGCTAACTATGGCTACACCTTC. It is translated as CASRVAGRRANYGYTF.

The CDR3 DNA reads TGTGCCAGCAGTTACGGTTTGGGCAGGGAGACCCAGTACTTC. It translates to CASSYGLGRETQYF. The chain links TRBV6-5 to TRBJ2-5, with unresolved D. The CDR3 has 14 residues. Germline values: CDR1 MNHEY, CDR2 SVGAGI. V was pared by 2 bases and J by 5 bases, with 12 bases between.

This clonotype has a count of ten or more. The V gene is TRBV11-2, the J gene TRBJ1-1, with D possibly matching TRBD1 (5 bases). The germline gives CDR1 SGHAT, CDR2 FQNNGV. V shed 4 bases and J shed 1 base, with 13 bases lying between them. The CDR3 spans 15 residues. The CDR3 coding sequence is TGTGCCAGCAGCTCTATGGGGGTCGGGAACACTGAAGCTTTCTTT. Translated, it gives CASSSMGVGNTEAFF.

This clonotype has at least ten counts. V and J are TRBV5-1 and TRBJ2-1; TRBD2 matches 10 bases. Unmatched junction bases numbered 11, after V lost 1 base and J lost 7 bases. Germline V gene sequence: CDR1 SGHRS, CDR2 YFSETQ. The length of the CDR3 is 17 residues. CDR3 nucleotides: TGCGCCAGCAGCTTGACGGTATCGAGCGGGGGGGCAAATGAGCAGTTCTTC. It yields the protein CASSLTVSSGGANEQFF.

This clonotype was counted many times. CDR3 in DNA: TGTGCCAGCAGCTTAAATCCAAATCAGCCCCAGCATTTT. It is translated as CASSLNPNQPQHF. The V gene is TRBV2, the J gene TRBJ1-5; no firm D call. Trimming shortened V by 6 bases and J by 4 bases, and 10 bases separated the two germline ends. The CDR3 extends over 13 amino acids. The germline gives CDR1 SNHLY, CDR2 FYNNEI.

The table lists this clonotype with a few counts. The chain is built from TRBV20-1 and TRBJ2-7; 9 bases are shared with TRBD2. V lost 0 bases to trimming and J lost 4 bases; unmatched junction nucleotides: 7. The CDR3 runs to 15 residues. Germline V gives CDR1 DFQATT, CDR2 SNEGSKA (reference sequence). CDR3 region: CSARDSSGSGYEQYF. For the CDR3, the DNA is TGCAGTGCTAGAGATAGTAGCGGGAGTGGATACGAGCAGTACTTC.

This clonotype was detected only a few times. The rearrangement links TRBV14 to TRBJ1-1; TRBD1 matches 7 bases. J was trimmed by 3 bases and V by 3 bases; bases with no gene match: 10. CDR3 length equals 16 residues. The germline V gene encodes CDR1 SGHDN and CDR2 FVKESK. The CDR3 sequence is CASSQYIGQADTEAFF. The DNA of the CDR3 is TGTGCCAGCAGCCAGTATATAGGACAGGCGGACACTGAAGCTTTCTTT.

The chain joins TRBV2 to TRBJ2-4; TRBD1 matches at 8 bases. Per germline, CDR1 SNHLY and CDR2 FYNNEI. This CDR3 region has 13 residues. V lost 9 bases to trimming and J lost 1 base; unmatched junction nucleotides: 2. As DNA, the CDR3 is TGTGCCAGTCAGGGGGCGGCCAAAAACATTCAGTACTTC. It codes for CASQGAAKNIQYF.

This clonotype was observed a few times. The CDR3 reads CASSSNPPGPWDEQFF. DNA for the CDR3: TGTGCCAGCAGTTCCAATCCCCCGGGCCCATGGGATGAGCAGTTCTTC. The genes are TRBV6-2 or TRBV6-3 and TRBJ2-1; no clear D gene. V was pared by 4 bases and J by 8 bases, with 21 bases between. The CDR3 covers 16 residues. Germline lookup yields CDR1 MNHEY and CDR2 SVGEGT.

This clonotype has just a few counts. The chain links TRBV10-3 to TRBJ2-3; TRBD2 agrees at 11 bases. CDR1 is ENHRY and CDR2 is SYGVKD in the germline V gene. The CDR3 is 15 residues long. The trim removed 10 bases at V and 4 bases at J, leaving 10 bases unmatched. CDR3 amino acids: CATQTTSGAADTQYF. The CDR3 coding sequence is TGTGCCACCCAAACGACTAGCGGGGCGGCAGATACGCAGTATTTT.

This clonotype was picked up a small number of times. The chain has TRBV6-5 and TRBJ2-5; maybe TRBD2 (6 bases). The V end was cut by 2 bases, the J end by 5 bases, with 12 bases between. Germline lookup yields CDR1 MNHEY and CDR2 SVGAGI. This CDR3 is built from 14 residues. The CDR3 DNA reads as TGTGCCAGCAGTTACGGTACGGGGAGGGAGACCCAGTACTTC. This gives the protein CASSYGTGRETQYF.

This clonotype was found a few times. DNA for the CDR3: TGTGCCAGCAGTTTTCGGGACCTCTCAGCGCAGTACTTC. Protein product: CASSFRDLSAQYF. The chain uses TRBV27 and TRBJ2-7, with D perhaps matching TRBD1 or TRBD2 (5 bases each). The ends were cut back, 3 bases at V and 9 bases at J, with 15 bases in the middle. The CDR3 has 13 amino acids. Germline CDR1 and CDR2: MNHEY and SMNVEV (reference sequence).

This clonotype was observed a handful of times. CDR3 loop: CASSQAVVGSSGVVETQYF. CDR3 sequence (DNA): TGCGCCAGCAGCCAAGCGGTAGTGGGGTCTAGCGGGGTTGTTGAGACCCAGTACTTC. The rearrangement uses TRBV4-3 and TRBJ2-5, with 9 bases matching TRBD2. The trim removed 1 base at V and 5 bases at J, leaving 17 bases unmatched. The germline V gene has CDR1 LGHNA and CDR2 YSLEER. This CDR3 is 19 amino acids long.

The chain recombines TRBV6-2 or TRBV6-3 with TRBJ2-7; D not certain. Germline values: CDR1 MNHEY, CDR2 SVGEGT. This CDR3 has 12 amino acids. The V and J ends lost 6 bases and 5 bases respectively, with 11 bases between them. CDR3 sequence (DNA): TGTGCCAGCAGAAGAAATATCAACGAGCAGTACTTC. Translated: CASRRNINEQYF.

This clonotype was counted between two and nine times. The rearrangement uses TRBV3-1 and TRBJ2-2; D is possibly TRBD2 (6 bases). Trimming cost V 0 bases and J 7 bases, with 12 bases left between them. The CDR3 has 15 amino acids. The germline V gene has CDR1 LGHDT and CDR2 YNNKEL (reference sequence). CDR3 nucleotides: TGTGCCAGCAGCCAAGAATTGATCGGGGGCGGGGAGCTGTTTTTT. Translated, it gives CASSQELIGGGELFF.

V usage is TRBV10-2 and J usage is TRBJ2-1; D is perhaps TRBD1 (5 bases). The CDR3 spans 15 residues. Trimming cost V 3 bases and J 0 bases, with 9 bases left between them. The V gene's germline CDR1 is WSHSY and CDR2 SAAADI. The CDR3: CASSDRGYSYNEQFF. CDR3 in DNA: TGCGCCAGCAGTGATAGGGGTTACTCCTACAATGAGCAGTTCTTC.

The chain employs TRBV7-2 and TRBJ2-4; either TRBD1 or TRBD2 may supply D (5 bases each). CDR3 length: 16 amino acids. V dropped 5 bases and J dropped 7 bases, with 21 bases sitting between them. The germline V gene encodes CDR1 SGHTA and CDR2 FQGNSA. For the CDR3, the DNA is TGTGCCAGCAGCCCTCCTAACGGGGCAGTAGTGAACATTCAGTACTTC. It is translated as CASSPPNGAVVNIQYF. Full variable domain (remainder filled in from reference TRBV7-2 and TRBJ2-4): GAGVSQSPSNKVTEKGKDVELRCDPISGHTALYWYRQSLGQGLEFLIYFQGNSAPDKSGLPSDRFSAERTGGSVSTLTIQRTQQEDSAVYLCASSPPNGAVVNIQYFGAGTRLSVL.

This clonotype has just a few counts. The rearrangement uses TRBV30 and TRBJ2-1; D is uncertain. V was trimmed by 2 bases and J by 1 base, leaving 6 bases between them. CDR3 length: 13 amino acids. Germline CDR1 GTSNPN, CDR2 SVGIG (reference sequence). CDR3 nucleotide sequence: TGTGCCTGGAGTACAGATTCCTACAATGAGCAGTTCTTC. It codes for CAWSTDSYNEQFF.

The rearrangement links TRBV12-3 or TRBV12-4 to TRBJ2-3; 8 nucleotides align to TRBD1. Trimming removed 4 bases from V and 4 bases from J; junction bases left unmatched: 7. CDR3 size: 15 residues. The CDR3 here is CASSSYRGSADTQYF. CDR3 nucleotides: TGTGCCAGCAGTTCTTACAGGGGGTCGGCAGATACGCAGTATTTT.

This clonotype was found a few times. The V gene is TRBV12-3 or TRBV12-4, the J gene TRBJ2-7; D possibly corresponds to TRBD2 (5 bases). Trimming took 3 bases from V and 6 from J, leaving 15 bases between them. This CDR3 spans 14 amino acids. CDR3 sequence reads: CASSFRGSSTEQYF. The CDR3 DNA reads as TGTGCCAGCAGTTTTCGGGGTAGCTCTACCGAGCAGTACTTC.

In this sample, this clonotype turned up a few times. The rearrangement joins TRBV5-1 to TRBJ1-1; D is uncertain. CDR3 length equals 14 residues. Germline assignment: CDR1 SGHRS and CDR2 YFSETQ. V was clipped by 0 bases and J by 6 bases, with 12 bases between them. The DNA of the CDR3 is TGCGCCAGCAGCTTGGGCAGCTTGGAAGCTGAAGCTTTCTTT. This gives the protein CASSLGSLEAEAFF.

This clonotype appeared a few times. J is TRBJ2-1 and V is TRBV3-1; D call uncertain. Per germline, CDR1 LGHDT and CDR2 YNNKEL (reference sequence). CDR3 length equals 17 residues. Trimming took 1 base from V and 3 from J, leaving 16 bases between them. The CDR3 reads CASSQGPTFFIYNEQFF. The DNA of the CDR3 is TGTGCCAGCAGCCAAGGGCCGACGTTTTTTATCTACAATGAGCAGTTCTTC.

This clonotype has more than one count but fewer than ten. This rearrangement joins TRBV18 to TRBJ2-3; D call uncertain. CDR3 size: 14 residues. V was clipped by 3 bases and J by 6 bases, with 13 bases between them. The germline V gene encodes CDR1 KGHSH and CDR2 LQKENI. CDR3 protein: CASSPLKSTDTQYF. CDR3 bases: TGTGCCAGCTCACCCCTAAAGTCTACTGATACGCAGTATTTT.

The CDR3 loop is CSARDGAGVGETQYF. The DNA of the CDR3 is TGCAGTGCTAGAGATGGTGCAGGGGTCGGGGAGACCCAGTACTTC. The V gene is TRBV20-1, the J gene TRBJ2-5; TRBD1 might be the D (6 bases). The CDR3 extends over 15 amino acids. V lost 0 bases and J lost 5, with 16 bases in between. Germline V CDR1 and CDR2: DFQATT, SNEGSKA (reference sequence).

V usage is TRBV20-1 and J usage is TRBJ1-2; D unclear. Germline-derived CDR1 and CDR2 are DFQATT and SNEGSKA (reference sequence). Trimming stripped 2 bases from V and 4 bases from J, with 5 bases between. The CDR3 contains 11 residues. The CDR3 DNA reads as TGCAGTGCTAGACCCCGCTATGGCTACACCTTC. The encoded protein is CSARPRYGYTF.